Following are 5 T cell receptor beta chains from one sample sequenced in a study of blood T cell repertoires in COVID-19 (dated by TCRdb to the early 2020s). Libraries were made using the immunoSEQ multiplex PCR assay. Held by TCRdb, this immuneACCESS table contains in-frame sequences only and omits some clones. Under half of the omission traces to an unresolved V gene where checked; the cause of the rest is unknown. The sample table lists 200,000 to 250,000 clones, about 84% of them with a count of one. Clones ranked in the top ten supply 4.3% of the sample. Sequenced: PBMCs or T cells enriched from blood (not recorded which). Receptor source: a man aged 25-45 years with acute COVID-19.

The chain employs TRBV3-1 (or the pseudogene TRBV3-2) and TRBJ2-5; 10 nucleotides agree with TRBD2. Trimming removed 4 bases from V and 6 bases from J; junction bases left unmatched: 8. The length of the CDR3 is 15 residues. CDR1 and CDR2 from the germline V gene are LGHDT and YNNKEL (reference sequence). CDR3 amino acids: CASSPMLAGGQTQYF. CDR3 in DNA: TGTGCCAGCAGCCCGATGTTAGCGGGGGGTCAGACCCAGTACTTC.

V and J are TRBV11-2 and TRBJ1-1; 7 nucleotides agree with TRBD1. Germline V gives CDR1 SGHAT, CDR2 FQNNGV. The CDR3 is made up of 16 amino acids. V shed 4 bases, J shed 0 bases, and the junction held 8 bases outside the gene matches. The CDR3 protein is CASSSSGTAMNTEAFF. CDR3 sequence (DNA): TGTGCCAGCAGCTCATCCGGGACAGCAATGAACACTGAAGCTTTCTTT.

This chain's CDR3 is CASSESAGAGGYTF. CDR3 DNA sequence: TGCGCCAGCAGTGAGTCGGCGGGGGCGGGAGGCTACACCTTC. The chain combines TRBV10-1 with TRBJ1-2; possible D gene TRBD1, 6 bases. Germline V lookup: CDR1 WNHNN, CDR2 SYGVQD (reference sequence). The V gene lost 0 bases and the J gene lost 8 bases, with 13 bases spanning the gap. The CDR3 is made up of 14 amino acids.

The chain carries TRBV27 and TRBJ2-3, with 8 bases lining up with TRBD2. The CDR3 runs 17 residues. V lost 6 bases, J lost 2 bases, and 13 bases stayed unmatched. CDR1 is MNHEY and CDR2 is SMNVEV in the germline V gene (reference sequence). As DNA, the CDR3 is TGTGCCAGCAGGGGGGGTGTAGCGGGACCCTTCACAGATACGCAGTATTTT. This encodes CASRGGVAGPFTDTQYF.

The gene calls are TRBV10-3 and TRBJ1-3, with D possibly being TRBD1 (5 bases). V was cut by 3 bases and J by 4 bases, with 7 bases left in between. CDR1 and CDR2 from the germline V gene are ENHRY and SYGVKD. This CDR3 region has 13 residues. As DNA, the CDR3 is TGTGCCATCAGTGACAGGGCCGGAAACACCATATATTTT. This codes for CAISDRAGNTIYF.